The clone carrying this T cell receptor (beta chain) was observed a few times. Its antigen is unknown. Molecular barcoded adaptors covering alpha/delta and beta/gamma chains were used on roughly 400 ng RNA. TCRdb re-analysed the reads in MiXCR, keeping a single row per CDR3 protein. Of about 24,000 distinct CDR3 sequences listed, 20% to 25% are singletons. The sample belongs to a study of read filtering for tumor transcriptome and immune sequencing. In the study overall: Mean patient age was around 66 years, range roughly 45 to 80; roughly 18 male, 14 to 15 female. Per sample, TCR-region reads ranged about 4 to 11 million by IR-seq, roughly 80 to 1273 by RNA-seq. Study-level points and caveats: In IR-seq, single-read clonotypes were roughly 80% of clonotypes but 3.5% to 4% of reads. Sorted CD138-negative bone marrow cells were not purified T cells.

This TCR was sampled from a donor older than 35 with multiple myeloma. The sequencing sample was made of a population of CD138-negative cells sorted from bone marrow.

The CDR3 sequence is CASKKGPGANVLTF. For the CDR3, the DNA is TGTGCCAGTAAGAAAGGGCCTGGGGCCAACGTCCTGACTTTC. This chain joins TRBV19 and TRBJ2-6; D uncertain. The CDR3 length is 14 residues. Germline loops: CDR1 LNHDA, CDR2 SQIVND (reference sequence). V dropped 7 bases and J dropped 2 bases, with 9 bases sitting between them. Together with reference TRBV19 and TRBJ2-6, the CDR3 gives the full variable domain: DGGITQSPKYLFRKEGQNVTLSCEQNLNHDAMYWYRQDPGQGLRLIYYSQIVNDFQKGDIAEGYSVSREKKESFPLTVTSAQKNPTAFYLCASKKGPGANVLTFGAGSRLTVL.